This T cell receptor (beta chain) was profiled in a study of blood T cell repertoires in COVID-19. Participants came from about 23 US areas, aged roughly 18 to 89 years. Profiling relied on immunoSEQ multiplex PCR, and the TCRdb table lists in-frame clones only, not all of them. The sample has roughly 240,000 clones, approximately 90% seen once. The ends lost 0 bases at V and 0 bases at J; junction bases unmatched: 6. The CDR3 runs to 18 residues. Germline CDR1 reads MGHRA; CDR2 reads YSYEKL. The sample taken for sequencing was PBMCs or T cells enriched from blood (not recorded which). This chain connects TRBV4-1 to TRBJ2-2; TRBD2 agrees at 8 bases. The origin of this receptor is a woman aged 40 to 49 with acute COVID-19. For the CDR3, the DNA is TGCGCCAGCAGCCAAGATAGCGGAGCGGGAGCGAACACCGGGGAGCTGTTTTTT. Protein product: CASSQDSGAGANTGELFF.